This record looks at one TCR beta chain sequence and its context. The data were taken from a study of blood T cell repertoires in COVID-19. The overall study: The United States, Italy and Spain provided the acute and convalescent COVID-19 samples.

TCRdb keeps only in-frame clones here, not all; method: immunoSEQ multiplex PCR. The sample carries approximately 120,000 clones, over 70% recorded once. The J segment lost 4 bases and the V segment lost 3 bases, leaving 6 bases of the junction unmatched. The CDR3 spans 16 residues. CDR1 and CDR2 (germline): MGHDK, SYGVNS. Source material: peripheral blood. The gene calls are TRBV25-1 and TRBJ1-2; 12 nucleotides match TRBD1. The receptor was isolated from a woman aged 45-65 years with acute or convalescent COVID-19. The CDR3: CASSDSGTGGLYGYTF. DNA for the CDR3: TGTGCCAGCAGTGATTCCGGGACAGGGGGCCTCTATGGCTACACCTTC.